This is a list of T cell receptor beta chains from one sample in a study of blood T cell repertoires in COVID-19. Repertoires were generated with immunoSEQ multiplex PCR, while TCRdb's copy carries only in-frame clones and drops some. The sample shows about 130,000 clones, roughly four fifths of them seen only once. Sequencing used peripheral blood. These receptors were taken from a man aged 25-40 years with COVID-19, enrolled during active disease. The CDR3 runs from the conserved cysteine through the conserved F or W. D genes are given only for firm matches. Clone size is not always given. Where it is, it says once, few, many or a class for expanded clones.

TGTGCCAGCAGCCCAGCGGACCTCCGGGGGGCAGAGACCCAGTACTTC,CASSPADLRGAETQYF,TRBV7-3,16,once,.,TRBJ2-5
TGTGCCAGCAGCCGGGACAGGGTAGGAAACACTGAAGCTTTCTTT,CASSRDRVGNTEAFF,TRBV5-5,15,.,TRBD1,TRBJ1-1
TGTGCCACGGTGAGGGGGCAGGGCACTGAAGCTTTCTTT,CATVRGQGTEAFF,TRBV12-3/TRBV12-4,13,.,TRBD1,TRBJ1-1
TGTGCCAGCAGTTTATCGTTGTCAATCTACGAGCAGTACTTC,CASSLSLSIYEQYF,TRBV27,14,once,.,TRBJ2-7
TGCGCCAGCAGCTTGGTCCCCCTAGCAAATGAGCAGTTCTTC,CASSLVPLANEQFF,TRBV5-1,14,.,.,TRBJ2-1
TGTGCCAGCAGCTTATTGGGAGAACCCTTCGATGAGCAGTTCTTC,CASSLLGEPFDEQFF,TRBV11-2,15,.,.,TRBJ2-1
TGTGCCAGCAGCCGGACCTCAGGGTTGCGCGGCTACACCTTC,CASSRTSGLRGYTF,TRBV5-4,14,.,.,TRBJ1-2
TGTGCCAGCAGCTTAGGAAGGCGACTAGCGACATCCGAGCAGTACTTC,CASSLGRRLATSEQYF,TRBV11-3,16,few,TRBD2,TRBJ2-7
TGTGCCAGCATGACGACTTTCTCTGGAAACACCATATATTTT,CASMTTFSGNTIYF,TRBV6-5,14,.,.,TRBJ1-3
TGTGCCAGCAGCGCCAGCGGGATTGCCAAAAACATTCAGTACTTC,CASSASGIAKNIQYF,TRBV9,15,.,TRBD2,TRBJ2-4
TGTGCCAGCAGTTTGACAGGAACTGGAAACACCATATATTTT,CASSLTGTGNTIYF,TRBV27,14,few,.,TRBJ1-3
TGTGCCAGCAGCTTCCCAGGCCCCTATGGCTACACCTTC,CASSFPGPYGYTF,TRBV7-2,13,.,.,TRBJ1-2
TGTGCCAGCAATCCGGGACAGGGGCGCTATGGCTACACCTTC,CASNPGQGRYGYTF,TRBV2,14,.,TRBD1,TRBJ1-2
TGTGCCAGCAGCGACCCGGGACAGGGGGGCTACACCTTC,CASSDPGQGGYTF,TRBV6-5,13,.,TRBD1,TRBJ1-2
TGTGCCAGCAGGGAAAACAGGGGGCGCTATTCACCCCTCCACTTT,CASRENRGRYSPLHF,TRBV2,15,.,TRBD1,TRBJ1-6
TGTGCCAGCAGAGGGACAGGAGAGACCCAGTACTTC,CASRGTGETQYF,TRBV12-3/TRBV12-4,12,once,TRBD1,TRBJ2-5
TGTGCCAGCAGTTCCAGCGGTACCTTTAGCTCCTACAATGAGCAGTTCTTC,CASSSSGTFSSYNEQFF,TRBV2,17,few,.,TRBJ2-1
TGCGCCAGCAGCTCGGGGACAGGAGGAGTGGGGCAGTTCTTC,CASSSGTGGVGQFF,TRBV5-1,14,.,TRBD1,TRBJ2-1
TGTGCCAGCAGCACACTAGCGGGGGGGCGGAATGAGCAGTTCTTC,CASSTLAGGRNEQFF,TRBV28,15,.,TRBD2,TRBJ2-1
TGTGCCAGCAGCCGGGACTCAGAGGGGCAGTACTTC,CASSRDSEGQYF,TRBV6-5,12,.,.,TRBJ2-7
TGTGCCAGCAGCTTAGGATCGGCTAGCGGGGGTACCGAGCAGTACTTC,CASSLGSASGGTEQYF,TRBV7-6,16,.,TRBD2,TRBJ2-7
TGTGCCAGCAGCTTAGCGGGCCCGGTGGGAAGGGGGGAGACCCAGTACTTC,CASSLAGPVGRGETQYF,TRBV7-7,17,.,.,TRBJ2-5
TGTGCCAGCAGTCCGGGACAGAGAAATGAAAAACTGTTTTTT,CASSPGQRNEKLFF,TRBV27,14,.,TRBD1,TRBJ1-4
TGCGCCAGCAGCTTGGGTGGACAGACCACAGATACGCAGTATTTT,CASSLGGQTTDTQYF,TRBV5-1,15,.,.,TRBJ2-3
TGTGCCAGCAGCTTAGAACGGTACACCGGGGAGCTGTTTTTT,CASSLERYTGELFF,TRBV11-2,14,.,.,TRBJ2-2
TGTGCCAGCAGCTCAAGGGACTTCTACGAGCAGTACTTC,CASSSRDFYEQYF,TRBV5-8,13,.,.,TRBJ2-7
TGTGCCAGCAGTCGAGCCACTAGCACAGATACGCAGTATTTT,CASSRATSTDTQYF,TRBV2,14,.,.,TRBJ2-3
TGTGCCAGTAGTAGAAGCGCCAGCTCCTACAATGAGCAGTTCTTC,CASSRSASSYNEQFF,TRBV19,15,.,.,TRBJ2-1
TGTGCCAGCAGTCTTTTGTCCGGGACAGGGGAACATGTTGAAGCTTTCTTT,CASSLLSGTGEHVEAFF,TRBV6-6,17,few,TRBD1,TRBJ1-1
TGTGCCAGCAGCTTAAATCCGGGTAACACTGAAGCTTTCTTT,CASSLNPGNTEAFF,TRBV7-9,14,.,.,TRBJ1-1
TGTGCCAGCAGTTTATATCGGGGGGCGTCGGATGGCTACACCTTC,CASSLYRGASDGYTF,TRBV27,15,.,.,TRBJ1-2
TGTGCCACCAGCTATGGGCTAGCGGGAGGGCCCTCCACAGATACGCAGTATTTT,CATSYGLAGGPSTDTQYF,TRBV15,18,few,TRBD2,TRBJ2-3
TGTGCCAGCAGCTTTGGGCAGGGCGGTCAGCCCCAGCATTTT,CASSFGQGGQPQHF,TRBV7-8,14,.,.,TRBJ1-5
TGTGCCAGCAGCTTAGTTGCTAGCGGGCTTTACAATGAGCAGTTCTTC,CASSLVASGLYNEQFF,TRBV7-9,16,.,TRBD2,TRBJ2-1
TGTGCCAGCAGCTTACTGTTTAATGAAAAACTGTTTTTT,CASSLLFNEKLFF,TRBV7-8,13,few,.,TRBJ1-4
TGTGCCAGCAGCTGGGGGGGACGGGACTCTGGAAACACCATATATTTT,CASSWGGRDSGNTIYF,TRBV7-6,16,.,.,TRBJ1-3
TGTGCCATCGCCCCGACAGGGAAAGGCACTGAAGCTTTCTTT,CAIAPTGKGTEAFF,TRBV10-3,14,.,TRBD1,TRBJ1-1
TGTGCCAGCAGCTCCCCCCTTACTGGAAACACCATATATTTT,CASSSPLTGNTIYF,TRBV7-9,14,.,.,TRBJ1-3
TGTGCCAGCAGTCGGACAGGGGCCGGTCAGCCCCAGCATTTT,CASSRTGAGQPQHF,TRBV6-5,14,few,TRBD1,TRBJ1-5
TGTGCCAGCAGTCCCGGGACAGGTCACTCCTACGAGCAGTACTTC,CASSPGTGHSYEQYF,TRBV28,15,.,TRBD1,TRBJ2-7
TGTGCCAGCAGCGCCTACGAGGACCTCGCGGGGCCAGATACGCAGTATTTT,CASSAYEDLAGPDTQYF,TRBV9,17,.,.,TRBJ2-3
TGTGCCAGCAGCCCCGAGGACATGGTCTCTGGAAACACCATATATTTT,CASSPEDMVSGNTIYF,TRBV7-6,16,.,.,TRBJ1-3
TGTGCCACCAGTGATGCCGGGACAGGGGATGAAAAACTGTTTTTT,CATSDAGTGDEKLFF,TRBV24-1,15,.,TRBD1,TRBJ1-4
TGTGCCAGCAGGGTTGGTGACAGCTCTGGAAACACCATATATTTT,CASRVGDSSGNTIYF,TRBV6-6,15,.,.,TRBJ1-3
TGCGCCAGCAGCCAAGATAAAGGCCAGGGCTCAACAAGCACAGATACGCAGTATTTT,CASSQDKGQGSTSTDTQYF,TRBV4-3,19,.,.,TRBJ2-3
TGTGCCTGGAGTTTCGGTAGTGAAGCTTTCTTT,CAWSFGSEAFF,TRBV30,11,.,.,TRBJ1-1
TGTGCCGCGACAGGTAGTGAGACCCAGTACTTC,CAATGSETQYF,TRBV30,11,few,.,TRBJ2-5
TGTGCCATCAGCGGGGGACAGATCGGGGAGACCCAGTACTTC,CAISGGQIGETQYF,TRBV10-3,14,few,.,TRBJ2-5
TGTGCCAGCAGCCCCGCGGGGACTGAAGCTTTCTTT,CASSPAGTEAFF,TRBV7-9,12,.,.,TRBJ1-1
TGTGCCAGCAGCTTAGTTTCGGGCCGGACTTACTACGAGCAGTACTTC,CASSLVSGRTYYEQYF,TRBV7-2,16,.,.,TRBJ2-7
TGTGCCAGCAGCTTAGATTACGATCGGGCAGGACTTAATGAAAAACTGTTTTTT,CASSLDYDRAGLNEKLFF,TRBV11-3,18,once,.,TRBJ1-4
TGTGCCAGCAGCCTACTAGCGGGGGACACCGGGGAGCTGTTTTTT,CASSLLAGDTGELFF,TRBV7-2,15,.,TRBD2,TRBJ2-2
TGTGCCAGCAGTTTCTCCGTGGACATGAGGACTGAAGCTTTCTTT,CASSFSVDMRTEAFF,TRBV27,15,few,.,TRBJ1-1